Following are 22 T cell receptor beta chains from one sample sequenced in a study of CD8+ T cells in alopecia areata. As the sequencing template, cDNA was produced by extracting RNA and reverse transcribing it. TCRdb's table, derived via immunoSEQ multiplex PCR, lists solely in-frame clones and lacks some. The sample has about 190,000 clones, about 60% seen once. Documented treatment: oral pan-JAK inhibitor, 5-10 mg twice daily. Sequencing was performed on CD4+ T cells sorted from blood, taken at week 4, from a patient treated with tofacitinib. All receptors come from a human donor with alopecia areata.

The chain is built from TRBV30 and TRBJ2-7, with a weak D call TRBD2 (7 bases). Germline assignment: CDR1 GTSNPN and CDR2 SVGIG (reference sequence). The V and J ends lost 4 bases and 7 bases respectively, with 20 bases between them. The CDR3 is 14 amino acids. CDR3 bases: TGTGCCTGGAAGGGGGAGGGACTGGCCGAGGAGCAGTACTTC. Encoded protein: CAWKGEGLAEEQYF.

For the CDR3, the DNA is TGCGCCAGCAGCTTTTCTGCAGATACGCAGTATTTT. Translated, it gives CASSFSADTQYF. V and J are TRBV5-1 and TRBJ2-3; D is uncertain. CDR3 length: 12 amino acids. Germline V gene lookup returns CDR1 SGHRS and CDR2 YFSETQ. V dropped 2 bases and J dropped 4 bases, with 5 bases sitting between them.

The chain is built from TRBV5-1 and TRBJ2-3; TRBD1 matches at 8 bases. The CDR3 is made up of 15 amino acids. CDR1 and CDR2 (germline): SGHRS, YFSETQ. V trimming: 3 bases; J trimming: 3 bases; junction bases outside the gene matches: 6. The CDR3 nucleotides read TGCGCCAGCAGCTCGGGACAGGCGGAAACAGATACGCAGTATTTT. This codes for CASSSGQAETDTQYF.

V and J are TRBV4-1 and TRBJ1-5; 7 nucleotides align to TRBD1. V lost 3 bases and J lost 3; bases outside the gene matches: 5. Looked up from germline, CDR1 is MGHRA and CDR2 is YSYEKL. CDR3 length equals 15 residues. CDR3 DNA: TGCGCCAGCAGCCAGGGGACAGACTTCAATCAGCCCCAGCATTTT. This codes for CASSQGTDFNQPQHF.

The CDR3 nucleotides read TGCGCCAGCTCACCCCGACAGTACGAGCAGTACTTC. Residues: CASSPRQYEQYF. The V gene is TRBV10-2, the J gene TRBJ2-7, with D possibly being TRBD1 (5 bases). This CDR3 spans 12 amino acids. The ends were cut back, 8 bases at V and 4 bases at J, with 12 bases in the middle. The germline V gene has CDR1 WSHSY and CDR2 SAAADI.

The rearrangement links TRBV11-1 to TRBJ2-3; no reliable D call. Germline V gene sequence: CDR1 SGHAT, CDR2 FQDESV (reference sequence). The CDR3 has 11 residues. The V gene lost 3 bases and the J gene lost 6 bases, with 4 bases spanning the gap. The CDR3 DNA sequence: TGTGCCAGCAGCTTTAAGGATACGCAGTATTTT. Translating gives CASSFKDTQYF. Full variable domain (missing parts from reference TRBV11-1 and TRBJ2-3): EAEVAQSPRYKITEKSQAVAFWCDPISGHATLYWYRQILGQGPELLVQFQDESVVDDSQLPKDRFSAERLKGVDSTLKIQPAELGDSAMYLCASSFKDTQYFGPGTRLTVL.

The chain links TRBV30 to TRBJ1-5, with a tentative D call TRBD1 (5 bases). CDR3 length equals 13 residues. Germline CDR1 GTSNPN, CDR2 SVGIG (reference sequence). The V end was cut by 7 bases, the J end by 5 bases, with 15 bases between. The CDR3 spells CASGRDLYQPQHF. The CDR3 region has the DNA TGTGCCTCCGGCAGGGACTTATATCAGCCCCAGCATTTT.

This chain joins TRBV29-1 and TRBJ1-2, with TRBD1 matching 8 bases. The V gene's germline CDR1 is SQVTM and CDR2 ANQGSEA. This CDR3 spans 15 amino acids. Germline trimming cut 6 bases from V and 4 bases from J; bases unmatched to any gene: 13. The CDR3 sequence is CSVARGQAPGYGYTF. The CDR3 DNA sequence: TGCAGCGTGGCTCGGGGACAGGCCCCTGGCTATGGCTACACCTTC.

In its sample, this clone was seen a few times. The chain has TRBV4-2 and TRBJ1-1; maybe TRBD1 (5 bases). The CDR3 loop spans 19 amino acids. Germline assignment: CDR1 LGHNA and CDR2 YNFKEQ. Trimming shortened V by 0 bases and J by 5 bases, and 25 bases separated the two germline ends. The DNA of the CDR3 is TGTGCCAGCAGCCAAGATCGGAACCGGGACCCAAGGCGGTGGACTGAAGCTTTCTTT. Translating gives CASSQDRNRDPRRWTEAFF.

The chain uses TRBV29-1 and TRBJ2-7; the D is unclear. Germline V gene lookup returns CDR1 SQVTM and CDR2 ANQGSEA. CDR3 size: 12 residues. V lost 4 bases and J lost 0, with 7 bases in between. The CDR3 loop is CSVAPSSYEQYF. For the CDR3, the DNA is TGCAGCGTTGCCCCTAGCTCCTACGAGCAGTACTTC.

V usage is TRBV20-1 and J usage is TRBJ1-1; perhaps TRBD1 as D (5 bases). The CDR3 covers 10 residues. CDR1 and CDR2 from the germline V gene are DFQATT and SNEGSKA (reference sequence). The CDR3 reads CRPRGRAAFF. In nucleotides, the CDR3 is TGCAGGCCCCGAGGCAGGGCCGCTTTCTTT.

V and J are TRBV4-2 and TRBJ2-1; 10 bases agree with TRBD2. The CDR3 runs 16 residues. Germline lookup yields CDR1 LGHNA and CDR2 YNFKEQ. With V trimmed by 2 bases and J by 6 bases, 7 bases remained unmatched. The CDR3 region is CASSQRSGRPFNEQFF. The CDR3 region has the DNA TGTGCCAGCAGCCAACGTAGCGGGAGGCCCTTCAATGAGCAGTTCTTC.

As regards this clone: The same CDR3 also results from other DNA sequences found in this sample. The rearrangement links TRBV10-3 to TRBJ2-3; 8 nucleotides line up with TRBD2. CDR3 length equals 12 residues. V dropped 6 bases and J dropped 4; count of bases not matched to a gene: 0. Germline CDR1 ENHRY, CDR2 SYGVKD. The CDR3 DNA follows: TGTGCCATCAGGACTAGCGCAGATACGCAGTATTTT. Protein sequence: CAIRTSADTQYF.

This clone was counted only a few times. This chain links TRBV28 with TRBJ1-2; D is perhaps TRBD1 (5 bases). The length of the CDR3 is 14 residues. Trimming took 3 bases from V and 4 from J, leaving 12 bases between them. Germline assignment: CDR1 MDHEN and CDR2 SYDVKM. The CDR3 coding sequence is TGTGCCAGCAGTTTGTCGGCGGGGCCCTATGGCTACACCTTC. Translated: CASSLSAGPYGYTF.

This clone was observed a handful of times. CDR3 protein: CASSLSRTDTQYF. DNA for the CDR3: TGTGCCAGCAGCTTAAGCCGCACAGATACGCAGTATTTT. The V and J genes are TRBV7-3 and TRBJ2-3, with D unresolved. V lost 1 base, J lost 1 base, and 3 bases lay in between. The CDR3 length is 13 residues. In germline, CDR1 is SGHTA, CDR2 FQGTGA.

V is TRBV2 and J is TRBJ2-1; 7 nucleotides match TRBD1. The ends lost 8 bases at V and 1 base at J; junction bases unmatched: 8. CDR3 length: 15 residues. Germline-derived CDR1 and CDR2 are SNHLY and FYNNEI. CDR3 sequence reads: CASARGQSSYNEQFF. The DNA for the CDR3 is TGTGCCAGCGCTAGGGGACAGAGTTCCTACAATGAGCAGTTCTTC.

The gene calls are TRBV30 and TRBJ2-7; possible D gene TRBD1, 5 bases. The CDR3 totals 15 residues. Germline CDR1 reads GTSNPN; CDR2 reads SVGIG (reference sequence). The V gene lost 4 bases and the J gene lost 0 bases, with 16 bases spanning the gap. CDR3 sequence reads: CAWNIAGPLSYEQYF. For the CDR3, the DNA is TGTGCCTGGAATATCGCAGGGCCCCTCTCCTACGAGCAGTACTTC.

There are a few counts of this clone. V gene TRBV7-9 combines with J gene TRBJ2-5; D tentatively reads TRBD1 or TRBD2 (5 bases each). CDR1 is SEHNR and CDR2 is FQNEAQ in the germline V gene (reference sequence). CDR3 length: 15 residues. Trimming took off 4 bases at V and 9 bases at J, with 21 bases between the two ends. CDR3 residues: CASSSRPVRMGAQYF. For the CDR3, the DNA is TGTGCCAGCAGCTCCCGACCGGTTAGAATGGGGGCCCAGTACTTC.

This clone showed up just a few times. This chain links TRBV19 with TRBJ1-5, with D unclear. Trimming pared 6 bases from V and 0 bases from J, leaving 9 bases between. This CDR3 has 14 amino acids. Germline V gene lookup returns CDR1 LNHDA and CDR2 SQIVND (reference sequence). The CDR3: CASSPWSSNQPQHF. CDR3 nucleotides: TGTGCCAGTAGCCCGTGGTCTAGCAATCAGCCCCAGCATTTT.

This clone was seen a handful of times. The rearrangement joins TRBV4-1 to TRBJ2-3, with a possible D match to TRBD1 (5 bases). In germline, CDR1 is MGHRA, CDR2 YSYEKL. The CDR3 is made up of 15 amino acids. V lost 0 bases and J lost 4, with 11 bases in between. The CDR3 sequence: CASSQEWGGSDTQYF. Written as DNA, the CDR3 is TGCGCCAGCAGCCAAGAATGGGGCGGATCAGATACGCAGTATTTT.

The sample holds one count of this clone. For the CDR3, the DNA is TGTGCCAGCAGCTCGTACCAAGAGACCCAGTACTTC. Translated, it gives CASSSYQETQYF. The rearrangement uses TRBV28 and TRBJ2-5; D gene unclear. The CDR3 sequence is 12 residues long. Germline CDR1 and CDR2: MDHEN and SYDVKM. Trimming took 6 bases from V and 0 from J, leaving 5 bases between them.

This clone was detected only a few times. The chain combines TRBV29-1 with TRBJ1-2; no firm D call. Trimming pared 3 bases from V and 7 bases from J, leaving 15 bases between. CDR3 length: 13 amino acids. Germline CDR1 reads SQVTM; CDR2 reads ANQGSEA. Here the CDR3 reads CSVDYRGPSGYTF. CDR3 bases: TGCAGCGTTGATTATCGTGGCCCCAGTGGCTACACCTTC.